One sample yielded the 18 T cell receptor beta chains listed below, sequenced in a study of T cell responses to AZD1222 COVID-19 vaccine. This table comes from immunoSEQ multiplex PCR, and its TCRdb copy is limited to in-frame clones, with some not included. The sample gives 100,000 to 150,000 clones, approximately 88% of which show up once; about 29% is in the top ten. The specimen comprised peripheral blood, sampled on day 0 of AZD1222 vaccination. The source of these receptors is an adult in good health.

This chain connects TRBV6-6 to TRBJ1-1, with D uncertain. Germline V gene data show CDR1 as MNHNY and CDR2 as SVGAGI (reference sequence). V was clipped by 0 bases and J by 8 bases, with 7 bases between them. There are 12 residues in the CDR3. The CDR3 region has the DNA TGTGCCAGCAGTTACTCTACCGGGGAAGCTTTCTTT. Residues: CASSYSTGEAFF.

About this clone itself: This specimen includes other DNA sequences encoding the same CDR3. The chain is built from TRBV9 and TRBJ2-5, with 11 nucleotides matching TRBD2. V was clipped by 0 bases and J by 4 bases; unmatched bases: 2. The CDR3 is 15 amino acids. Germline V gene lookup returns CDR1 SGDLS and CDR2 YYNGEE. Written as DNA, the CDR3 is TGTGCCAGCAGCGTAGATAGCGGGAGGGGAGAGACCCAGTACTTC. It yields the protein CASSVDSGRGETQYF.

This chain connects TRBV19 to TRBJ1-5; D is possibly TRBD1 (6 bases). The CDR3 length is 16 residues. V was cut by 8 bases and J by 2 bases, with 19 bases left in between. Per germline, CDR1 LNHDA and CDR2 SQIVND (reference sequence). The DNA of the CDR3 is TGTGCCAGTGAGGAATTCAGGGGAGGTGGCAATCAGCCCCAGCATTTT. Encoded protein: CASEEFRGGGNQPQHF.

As DNA, the CDR3 is TGTGCCAGCAGCTTAGTAGGTCAGGGGAGGTTACCCCTCCACTTT. Translating it yields CASSLVGQGRLPLHF. The chain has TRBV7-2 and TRBJ1-6; the D gene is possibly TRBD1 (6 bases). This CDR3 spans 15 amino acids. Germline CDR1 and CDR2: SGHTA and FQGNSA. Trimming left V 1 base short and J 12 bases short, with 16 bases between.

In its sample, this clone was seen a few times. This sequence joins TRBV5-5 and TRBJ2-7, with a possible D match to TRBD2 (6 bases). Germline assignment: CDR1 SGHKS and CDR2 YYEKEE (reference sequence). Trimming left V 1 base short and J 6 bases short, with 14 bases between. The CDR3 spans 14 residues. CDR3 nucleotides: TGTGCCAGCAGCTTGATTGGGACGCGGGGCGAGCAGTACTTC. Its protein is CASSLIGTRGEQYF.

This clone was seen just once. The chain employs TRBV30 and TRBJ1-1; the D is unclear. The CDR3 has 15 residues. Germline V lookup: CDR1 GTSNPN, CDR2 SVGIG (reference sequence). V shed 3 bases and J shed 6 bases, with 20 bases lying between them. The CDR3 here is CAWSTLLGGSAEAFF. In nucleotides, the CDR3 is TGTGCCTGGAGCACGCTACTGGGAGGGAGTGCTGAAGCTTTCTTT.

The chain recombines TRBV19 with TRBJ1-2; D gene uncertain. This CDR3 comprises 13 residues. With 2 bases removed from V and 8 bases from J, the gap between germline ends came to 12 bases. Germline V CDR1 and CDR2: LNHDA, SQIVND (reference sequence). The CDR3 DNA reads TGTGCCAGTAGTATAAGCCCCAACGGAGGCTACACCTTC. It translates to CASSISPNGGYTF.

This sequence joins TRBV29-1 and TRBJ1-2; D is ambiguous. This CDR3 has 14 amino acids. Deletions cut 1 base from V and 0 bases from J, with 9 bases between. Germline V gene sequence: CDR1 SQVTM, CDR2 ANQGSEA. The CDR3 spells CSVEVVTPNYGYTF. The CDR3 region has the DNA TGCAGCGTTGAAGTCGTGACACCTAACTATGGCTACACCTTC.

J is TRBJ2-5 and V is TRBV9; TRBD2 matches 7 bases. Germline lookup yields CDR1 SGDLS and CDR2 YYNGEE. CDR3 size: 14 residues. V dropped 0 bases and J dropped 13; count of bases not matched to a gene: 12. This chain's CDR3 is CASSVDGRAGTGYF. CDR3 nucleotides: TGTGCCAGCAGCGTAGATGGTCGAGCGGGGACGGGGTACTTC.

The CDR3 nucleotides are TGTGCCAGCAGTTTTGAGGGGGAATCACCCCTCCACTTT. Its translation: CASSFEGESPLHF. The chain couples TRBV12-3 or TRBV12-4 to TRBJ1-6; maybe TRBD1 (6 bases). The CDR3 spans 13 residues. The ends were cut back, 3 bases at V and 10 bases at J, with 10 bases in the middle.

In DNA form, the CDR3 reads TGTGCCAGCGGGAGCAATCAGCCCCAGCATTTT. Residues: CASGSNQPQHF. The chain is built from TRBV6-6 and TRBJ1-5; D remains ambiguous. The CDR3 covers 11 residues. CDR1 is MNHNY and CDR2 is SVGAGI in the germline V gene (reference sequence). Trimming took 8 bases from V and 1 from J, leaving 3 bases between them.

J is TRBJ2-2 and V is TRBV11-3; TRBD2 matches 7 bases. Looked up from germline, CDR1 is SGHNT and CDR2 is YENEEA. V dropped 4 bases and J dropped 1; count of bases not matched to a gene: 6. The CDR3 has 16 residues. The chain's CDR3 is CASSSRGGGNTGELFF. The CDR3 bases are TGTGCCAGCAGCTCCCGTGGCGGGGGGAACACCGGGGAGCTGTTTTTT.

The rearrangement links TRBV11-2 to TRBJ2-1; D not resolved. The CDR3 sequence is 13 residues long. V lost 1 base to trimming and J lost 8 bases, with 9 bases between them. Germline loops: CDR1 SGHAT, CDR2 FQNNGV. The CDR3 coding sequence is TGTGCCAGCAGCTTAGTACAGTTGCATGAGCAGTTCTTC. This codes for CASSLVQLHEQFF. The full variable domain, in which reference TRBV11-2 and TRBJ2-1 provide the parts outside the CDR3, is EAGVAQSPRYKIIEKRQSVAFWCNPISGHATLYWYQQILGQGPKLLIQFQNNGVVDDSQLPKDRFSAERLKGVDSTLKIQPAKLEDSAVYLCASSLVQLHEQFFGPGTRLTVL.

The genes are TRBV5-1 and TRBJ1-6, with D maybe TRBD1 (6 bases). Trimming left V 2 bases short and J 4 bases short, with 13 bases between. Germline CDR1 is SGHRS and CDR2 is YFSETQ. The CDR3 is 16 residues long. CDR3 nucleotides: TGCGCCAGCAGCTTAGACCCACAGGGATATAATTCACCCCTCCACTTT. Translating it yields CASSLDPQGYNSPLHF.

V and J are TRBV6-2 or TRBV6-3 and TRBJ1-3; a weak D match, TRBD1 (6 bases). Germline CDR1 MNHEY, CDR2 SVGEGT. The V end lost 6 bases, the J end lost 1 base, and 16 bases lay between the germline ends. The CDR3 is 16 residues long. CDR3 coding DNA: TGTGCCAGCAGCCCTTGGACAGTCTCATCTGGAAACACCATATATTTT. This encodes CASSPWTVSSGNTIYF.

This CDR3 is CASSLTGTGDNQPQHF. CDR3 in DNA: TGTGCCAGCAGTTTAACCGGGACAGGGGACAATCAGCCCCAGCATTTT. The chain employs TRBV27 and TRBJ1-5; TRBD1 agrees at 10 bases. The CDR3 has 16 amino acids. After removal of 2 bases from V and 3 bases from J, the junction contained 4 bases not matched to a gene. Germline assignment: CDR1 MNHEY and CDR2 SMNVEV (reference sequence).

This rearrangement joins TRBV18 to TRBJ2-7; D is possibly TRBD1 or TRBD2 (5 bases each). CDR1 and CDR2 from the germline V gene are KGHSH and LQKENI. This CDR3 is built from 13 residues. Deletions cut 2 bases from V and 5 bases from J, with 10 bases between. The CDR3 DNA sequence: TGTGCCAGCTCACCAGGGACCGTCGACGAGCAGTACTTC. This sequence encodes CASSPGTVDEQYF.

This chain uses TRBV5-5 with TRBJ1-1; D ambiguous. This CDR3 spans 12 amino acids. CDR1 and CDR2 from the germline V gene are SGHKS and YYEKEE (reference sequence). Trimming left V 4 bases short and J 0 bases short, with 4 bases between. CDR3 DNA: TGTGCCAGCAGCGTCATGAACACTGAAGCTTTCTTT. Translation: CASSVMNTEAFF.